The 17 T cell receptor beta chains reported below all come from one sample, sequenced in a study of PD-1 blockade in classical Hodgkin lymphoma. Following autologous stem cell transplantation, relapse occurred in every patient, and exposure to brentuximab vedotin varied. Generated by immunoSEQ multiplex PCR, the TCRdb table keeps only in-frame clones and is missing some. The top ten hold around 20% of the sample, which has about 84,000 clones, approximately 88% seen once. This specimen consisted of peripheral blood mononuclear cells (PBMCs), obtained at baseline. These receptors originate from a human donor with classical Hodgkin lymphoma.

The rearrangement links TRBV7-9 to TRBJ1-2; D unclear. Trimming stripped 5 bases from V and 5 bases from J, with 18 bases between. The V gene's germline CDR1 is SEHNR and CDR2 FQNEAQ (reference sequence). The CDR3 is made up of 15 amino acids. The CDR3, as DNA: TGTGCCAGCAGCGAAGAAAGGATGTACAGATATGGCTACACCTTC. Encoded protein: CASSEERMYRYGYTF.

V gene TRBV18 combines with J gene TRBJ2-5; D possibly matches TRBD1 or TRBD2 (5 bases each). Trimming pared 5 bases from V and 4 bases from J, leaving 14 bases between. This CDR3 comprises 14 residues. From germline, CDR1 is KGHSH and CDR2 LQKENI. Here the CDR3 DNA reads TGTGCCAGCTCATCCCGACGGGGCGGAGAGACCCAGTACTTC. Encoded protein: CASSSRRGGETQYF.

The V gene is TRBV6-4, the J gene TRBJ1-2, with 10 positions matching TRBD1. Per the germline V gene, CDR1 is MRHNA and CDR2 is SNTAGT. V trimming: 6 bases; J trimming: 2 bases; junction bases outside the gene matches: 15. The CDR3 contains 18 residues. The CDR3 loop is CASSNHGTGALENYGYTF. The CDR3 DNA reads TGTGCCAGCAGCAACCATGGGACAGGGGCCCTAGAAAACTATGGCTACACCTTC.

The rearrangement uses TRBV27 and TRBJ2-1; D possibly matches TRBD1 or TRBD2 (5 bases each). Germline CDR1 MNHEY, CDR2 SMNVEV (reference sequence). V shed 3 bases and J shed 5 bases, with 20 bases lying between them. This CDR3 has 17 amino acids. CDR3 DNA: TGTGCCAGCAGTTTCTCGCCTCCAGATCCGGGACACAATGAGCAGTTCTTC. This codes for CASSFSPPDPGHNEQFF.

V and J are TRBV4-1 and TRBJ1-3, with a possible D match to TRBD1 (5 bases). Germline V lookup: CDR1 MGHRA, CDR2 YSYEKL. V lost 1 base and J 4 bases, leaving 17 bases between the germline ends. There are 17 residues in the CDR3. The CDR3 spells CASSQAGGPQWGNTIYF. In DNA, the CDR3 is TGCGCCAGCAGCCAAGCCGGGGGACCTCAATGGGGAAACACCATATATTTT.

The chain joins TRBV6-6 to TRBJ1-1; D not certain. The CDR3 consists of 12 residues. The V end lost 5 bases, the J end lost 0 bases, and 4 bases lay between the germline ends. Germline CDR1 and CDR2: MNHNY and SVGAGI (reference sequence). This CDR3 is CASSRMNTEAFF. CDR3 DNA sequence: TGTGCCAGCAGTCGGATGAACACTGAAGCTTTCTTT.

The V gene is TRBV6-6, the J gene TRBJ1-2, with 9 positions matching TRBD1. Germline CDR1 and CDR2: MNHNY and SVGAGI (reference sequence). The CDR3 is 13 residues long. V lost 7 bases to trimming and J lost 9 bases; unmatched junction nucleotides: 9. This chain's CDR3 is CASTLGTGYSYTF. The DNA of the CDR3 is TGTGCCAGCACTCTGGGGACAGGGTATAGCTACACCTTC.

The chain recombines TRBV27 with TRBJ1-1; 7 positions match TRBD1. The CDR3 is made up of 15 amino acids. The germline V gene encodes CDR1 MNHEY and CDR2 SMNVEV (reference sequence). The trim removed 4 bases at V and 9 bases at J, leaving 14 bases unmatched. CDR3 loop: CASSSRQGLGIKAFF. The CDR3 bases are TGTGCCAGCAGTTCTCGACAGGGCTTGGGTATAAAAGCTTTCTTT.

The CDR3 DNA is TGTGCCAGCAGTAGGGCAACTAATGAAAAACTGTTTTTT. Its protein product is CASSRATNEKLFF. This chain links TRBV25-1 with TRBJ1-4, with D unclear. Germline values: CDR1 MGHDK, CDR2 SYGVNS. CDR3 length equals 13 residues. V was cut by 5 bases and J by 0 bases, with 4 bases left in between.

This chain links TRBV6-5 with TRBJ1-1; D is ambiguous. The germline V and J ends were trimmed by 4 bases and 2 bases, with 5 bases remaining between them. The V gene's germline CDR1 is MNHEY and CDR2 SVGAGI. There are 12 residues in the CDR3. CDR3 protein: CASSSINTEAFF. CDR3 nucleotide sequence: TGTGCCAGCAGTTCGATTAACACTGAAGCTTTCTTT.

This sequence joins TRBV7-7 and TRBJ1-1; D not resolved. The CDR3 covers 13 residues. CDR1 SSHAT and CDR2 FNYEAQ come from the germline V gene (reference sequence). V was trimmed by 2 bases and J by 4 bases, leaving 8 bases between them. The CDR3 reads CASSLSLVTEAFF. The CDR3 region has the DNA TGTGCCAGCAGCTTATCTTTGGTCACTGAAGCTTTCTTT.

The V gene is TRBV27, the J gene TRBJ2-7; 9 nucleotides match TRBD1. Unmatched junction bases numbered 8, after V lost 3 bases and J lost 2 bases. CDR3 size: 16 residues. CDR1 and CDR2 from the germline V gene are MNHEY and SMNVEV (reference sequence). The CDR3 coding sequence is TGTGCCAGCAGTTTTTCGGGACAGGGTGCGCCCTACGAGCAGTACTTC. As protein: CASSFSGQGAPYEQYF.

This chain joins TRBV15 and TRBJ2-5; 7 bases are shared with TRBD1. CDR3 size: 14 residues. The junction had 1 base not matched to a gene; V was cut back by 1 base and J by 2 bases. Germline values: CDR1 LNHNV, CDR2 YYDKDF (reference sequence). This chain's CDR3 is CATSRGRGQETQYF. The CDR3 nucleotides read TGTGCCACCAGCAGAGGCAGGGGGCAAGAGACCCAGTACTTC.

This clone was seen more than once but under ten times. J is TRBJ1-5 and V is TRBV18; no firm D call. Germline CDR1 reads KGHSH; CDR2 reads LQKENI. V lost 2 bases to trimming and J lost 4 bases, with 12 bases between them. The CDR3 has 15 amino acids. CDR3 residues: CASSPGIATNQPQHF. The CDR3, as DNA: TGTGCCAGCTCACCAGGGATCGCTACTAATCAGCCCCAGCATTTT.

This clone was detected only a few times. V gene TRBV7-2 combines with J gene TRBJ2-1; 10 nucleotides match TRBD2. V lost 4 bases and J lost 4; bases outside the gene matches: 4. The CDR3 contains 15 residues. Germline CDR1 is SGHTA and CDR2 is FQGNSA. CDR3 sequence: CASSSQLAGYNEQFF. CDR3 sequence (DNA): TGTGCCAGCAGCTCGCAACTAGCGGGGTACAATGAGCAGTTCTTC.

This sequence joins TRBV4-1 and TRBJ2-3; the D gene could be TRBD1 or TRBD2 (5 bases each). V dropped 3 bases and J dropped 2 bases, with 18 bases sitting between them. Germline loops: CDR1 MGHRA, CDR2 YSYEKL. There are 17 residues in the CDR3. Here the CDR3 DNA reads TGCGCCAGCAGCCAGAGGAGCGTCGGGACCCCCACAGATACGCAGTATTTT. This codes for CASSQRSVGTPTDTQYF.

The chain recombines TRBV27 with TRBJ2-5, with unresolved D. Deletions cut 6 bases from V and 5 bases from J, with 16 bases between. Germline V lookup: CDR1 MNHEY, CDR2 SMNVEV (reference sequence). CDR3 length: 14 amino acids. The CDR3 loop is CASSPFPVRETQYF. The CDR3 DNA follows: TGTGCCAGCAGCCCCTTTCCCGTTCGGGAGACCCAGTACTTC.